This TCR beta chain appears in the sequencing data of a study of T cell repertoires in cytomegalovirus infection. Study as a whole: Matching HLA type, along with CMV infection, was indicated by public TCR beta signatures. Study outcomes and limitations: Totalled public TCR beta family frequency picked out people who carried CMV plus the relevant HLA. The study found HLA-C-restricted CMV-specific TCR beta clonotypes dominating the ex vivo response.

This clonotype was picked up a small number of times. Its antigen is not known. The length of the CDR3 is 14 residues. Germline values: CDR1 SGHDT, CDR2 YYEEEE. Trimming removed 2 bases from V and 5 bases from J; junction bases left unmatched: 1. TCRdb redid the calling of the reads with MiXCR, one entry per CDR3 protein. The sample comprises 200,000 or so distinct CDR3 sequences, 15% to 20% of which are singletons, and around 3.2% rests with the top ten. Sequencing was carried out using PBMCs. The V and J genes are TRBV5-6 and TRBJ2-2, with 9 bases fitting TRBD1. This TCR derives from a human donor in good health (CMV status not recorded). Some clones in this sample may be carry-over from other donors' samples. CDR3 amino acids: CASSFGTGTGELFF. The CDR3 region has the DNA TGTGCCAGCAGCTTCGGGACAGGGACCGGGGAGCTGTTTTTT.